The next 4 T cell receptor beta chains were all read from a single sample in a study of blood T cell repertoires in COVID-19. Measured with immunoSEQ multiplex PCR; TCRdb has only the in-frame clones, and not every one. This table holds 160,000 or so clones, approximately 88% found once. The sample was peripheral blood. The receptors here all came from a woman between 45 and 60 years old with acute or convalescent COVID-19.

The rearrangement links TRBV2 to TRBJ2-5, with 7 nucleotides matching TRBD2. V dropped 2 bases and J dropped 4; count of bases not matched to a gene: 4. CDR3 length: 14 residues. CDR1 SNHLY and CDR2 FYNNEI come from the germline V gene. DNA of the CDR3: TGTGCCAGCAGTGAATTCAGGGAGGGAGAGACCCAGTACTTC. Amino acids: CASSEFREGETQYF. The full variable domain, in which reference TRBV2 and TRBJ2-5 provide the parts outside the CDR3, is EPEVTQTPSHQVTQMGQEVILRCVPISNHLYFYWYRQILGQKVEFLVSFYNNEISEKSEIFDDQFSVERPDGSNFTLKIRSTKLEDSAMYFCASSEFREGETQYFGPGTRLLVL.

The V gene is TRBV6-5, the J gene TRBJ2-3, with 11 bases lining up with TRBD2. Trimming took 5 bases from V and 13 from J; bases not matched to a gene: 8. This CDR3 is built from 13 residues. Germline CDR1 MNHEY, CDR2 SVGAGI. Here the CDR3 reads CASSPGLAETKYF. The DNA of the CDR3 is TGTGCCAGCAGTCCGGGACTAGCGGAGACGAAGTATTTT.

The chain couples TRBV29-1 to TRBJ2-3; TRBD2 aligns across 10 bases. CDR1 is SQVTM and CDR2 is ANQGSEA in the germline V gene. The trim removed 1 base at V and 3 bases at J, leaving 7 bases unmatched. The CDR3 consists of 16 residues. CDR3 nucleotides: TGCAGCGTTGAAGCCCGACCGGGACTAGCGACAGATACGCAGTATTTT. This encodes CSVEARPGLATDTQYF.

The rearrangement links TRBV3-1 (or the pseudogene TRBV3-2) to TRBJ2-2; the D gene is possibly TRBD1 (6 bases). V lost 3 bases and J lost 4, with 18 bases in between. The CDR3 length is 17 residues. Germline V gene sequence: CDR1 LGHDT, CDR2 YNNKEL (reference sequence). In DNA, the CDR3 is TGTGCCAGCAGCCAGGGGGACATAACCTTGGGCACCGGGGAGCTGTTTTTT. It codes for CASSQGDITLGTGELFF.